These 12 T cell receptor beta chains were all obtained from the same sample, sequenced in a study of cytotoxic CD8 clonotypes in ibrutinib-treated CLL. The assay was immunoSEQ multiplex PCR, and TCRdb's table has in-frame clones only and misses some. The sample lists about 35,000 clones, about 70% seen once, with roughly a sixth in the top ten. Source: PBMCs, taken at disease progression, from a patient treated with ibrutinib. The receptors were sampled from a human donor with chronic lymphocytic leukemia.

The V call is TRBV2, the J call TRBJ1-1; possible D gene TRBD1, 5 bases. CDR1 and CDR2 from the germline V gene are SNHLY and FYNNEI. V shed 6 bases and J shed 4 bases, with 15 bases lying between them. The CDR3 has 14 amino acids. This CDR3 is CASSPLGGGTEAFF. The CDR3 DNA reads TGTGCCAGCAGCCCCCTCGGGGGGGGCACTGAAGCTTTCTTT.

The chain links TRBV5-1 to TRBJ1-1; 11 nucleotides match TRBD1. Losses at the gene ends were 1 base for V and 4 bases for J; bases not matched to a gene: 6. Germline V CDR1 and CDR2: SGHRS, YFSETQ. The CDR3 covers 16 residues. The CDR3 region has the DNA TGCGCCAGCAGCTTGACGAAGGGGACAGGGGGCACTGAAGCTTTCTTT. This encodes CASSLTKGTGGTEAFF.

The chain has TRBV7-9 and TRBJ2-2, with 7 positions matching TRBD1. V was clipped by 9 bases and J by 1 base; unmatched bases: 5. The V gene's germline CDR1 is SEHNR and CDR2 FQNEAQ (reference sequence). The CDR3 covers 14 residues. The CDR3 DNA sequence: TGTGCCAGTCCGGGACAGTGGAACACCGGGGAGCTGTTTTTT. This translates into CASPGQWNTGELFF.

This clone has just one count. J is TRBJ1-4 and V is TRBV4-2; perhaps TRBD1 as D (5 bases). The CDR3 is 16 amino acids. Per the germline V gene, CDR1 is LGHNA and CDR2 is YNFKEQ. Trimming pared 4 bases from V and 5 bases from J, leaving 17 bases between. Written as DNA, the CDR3 is TGTGCCAGCAGCCTCCTTGTGGGGGACCCGAATGAAAAACTGTTTTTT. Its protein product is CASSLLVGDPNEKLFF.

The chain links TRBV6-5 to TRBJ2-1; 7 bases are a match to TRBD1. Trimming cost V 6 bases and J 2 bases; bases outside gene matches: 7. The CDR3 runs 15 residues. CDR1 and CDR2 (germline): MNHEY, SVGAGI. In DNA, the CDR3 is TGTGCCAGCAGCCCTGACAGGGACCCCTACAATGAGCAGTTCTTC. Translation gives CASSPDRDPYNEQFF.

This clone was detected a few times. This chain links TRBV5-6 with TRBJ2-1; D is undetermined. Trimming left V 0 bases short and J 0 bases short, with 4 bases between. The V gene's germline CDR1 is SGHDT and CDR2 YYEEEE. The CDR3 is made up of 14 amino acids. CDR3 sequence (DNA): TGTGCCAGCAGCTTGGGCTCCTCCTACAATGAGCAGTTCTTC. Its protein product is CASSLGSSYNEQFF.

This clone was observed a few times. This sequence joins TRBV5-1 and TRBJ1-2, with D perhaps TRBD1 (5 bases). The CDR3 spans 13 residues. With 5 bases removed from V and 0 bases from J, the gap between germline ends came to 8 bases. Germline V CDR1 and CDR2: SGHRS, YFSETQ. CDR3 sequence: CASSRDSNYGYTF. CDR3 DNA sequence: TGCGCCAGCAGTCGGGACTCTAACTATGGCTACACCTTC. The whole variable domain, remainder taken from reference TRBV5-1 and TRBJ1-2, is KAGVTQTPRYLIKTRGQQVTLSCSPISGHRSVSWYQQTPGQGLQFLFEYFSETQRNKGNFPGRFSGRQFSNSRSEMNVSTLELGDSALYLCASSRDSNYGYTFGSGTRLTVV.

J is TRBJ1-5 and V is TRBV7-2, with 7 bases aligning to TRBD1. The CDR3 runs 14 residues. CDR1 is SGHTA, CDR2 FQGNSA, per germline. The V and J ends lost 2 bases and 4 bases, in that order; junction bases with no gene match: 2. CDR3 amino acids: CASSLSGGNQPQHF. The CDR3 DNA reads as TGTGCCAGCAGCTTATCAGGGGGGAATCAGCCCCAGCATTTT. Full variable domain (remainder filled in from reference TRBV7-2 and TRBJ1-5): GAGVSQSPSNKVTEKGKDVELRCDPISGHTALYWYRQSLGQGLEFLIYFQGNSAPDKSGLPSDRFSAERTGGSVSTLTIQRTQQEDSAVYLCASSLSGGNQPQHFGDGTRLSIL.

The rearrangement uses TRBV5-1 and TRBJ1-1; D unclear. This CDR3 has 15 residues. The V gene's germline CDR1 is SGHRS and CDR2 YFSETQ. V was shortened by 4 bases and J by 0 bases, with 13 bases between the two germline ends. The CDR3 nucleotides read TGCGCCAGCAGCGTAGGGAGGGCCCTGAACACTGAAGCTTTCTTT. Translation: CASSVGRALNTEAFF.

A few counts support this clone. V and J are TRBV6-5 and TRBJ1-6; D ambiguous. The length of the CDR3 is 13 residues. The germline V and J ends were trimmed by 6 bases and 7 bases, with 10 bases remaining between them. Germline values: CDR1 MNHEY, CDR2 SVGAGI. Here the CDR3 reads CASREDGNSPLHF. CDR3 coding DNA: TGTGCCAGCAGGGAGGACGGGAATTCACCCCTCCACTTT.

The chain uses TRBV28 and TRBJ2-1; D is unresolved. This CDR3 has 12 residues. Trimming pared 9 bases from V and 4 bases from J, leaving 10 bases between. Germline V gene lookup returns CDR1 MDHEN and CDR2 SYDVKM. CDR3 residues: CASQTVYNEQFF. The CDR3 DNA is TGTGCCAGTCAGACCGTTTACAATGAGCAGTTCTTC.

The CDR3 DNA sequence: TGTGCCAGCAGTGAACCCACTCGGCTAGCGGGCGTCGCGGATACGCAGTATTTT. This sequence encodes CASSEPTRLAGVADTQYF. This chain connects TRBV6-1 to TRBJ2-3; 8 bases line up with TRBD2. CDR1 is MNHNS and CDR2 is SASEGT in the germline V gene. The trim removed 2 bases at V and 6 bases at J, leaving 16 bases unmatched. The CDR3 has 18 amino acids.